This TCR beta chain emerged from a study of CD8 T cells in Susac syndrome. Germline V gives CDR1 SGHRS, CDR2 YFSETQ. CDR3 size: 15 residues. Trimming took 0 bases from V and 4 from J, leaving 11 bases between them. General study findings and limits: Individuals included in the TCR sequencing and HLA analysis were acknowledged by the study to be relatively few in number.

In blood CD8+ and CD4+ T cells, TCR beta underwent sequencing. In the multiple sclerosis control group, patients were treatment-naive and had stable or active relapsing-remitting disease. A note on this clonotype: What it binds is not known.

An input of about 0.5 to 1 ug of RNA was subjected to reverse transcription using random hexamers. Multiplex PCR with immunoSEQ amplified the TCR beta CDR3 across 54 Vbeta and 13 Jbeta. Each CDR3 protein is one row after TCRdb ran MiXCR on the immunoSEQ multiplex PCR reads. The data contain under 250,000 distinct CDR3 sequences, 85% to 95% of them seen just once; the ten biggest clones take up 0.07% to 0.09%. The sequenced sample was CD4+ T cells from PBMCs. The rearrangement joins TRBV5-1 to TRBJ1-3; D ambiguous. This sequence originates from a human donor with multiple sclerosis. The CDR3 sequence is CASSLDGKTGNTIYF. The DNA for the CDR3 is TGCGCCAGCAGCTTGGATGGGAAGACCGGAAACACCATATATTTT. The full variable domain, rest sourced from reference TRBV5-1 and TRBJ1-3, is KAGVTQTPRYLIKTRGQQVTLSCSPISGHRSVSWYQQTPGQGLQFLFEYFSETQRNKGNFPGRFSGRQFSNSRSEMNVSTLELGDSALYLCASSLDGKTGNTIYFGEGSWLTVV.